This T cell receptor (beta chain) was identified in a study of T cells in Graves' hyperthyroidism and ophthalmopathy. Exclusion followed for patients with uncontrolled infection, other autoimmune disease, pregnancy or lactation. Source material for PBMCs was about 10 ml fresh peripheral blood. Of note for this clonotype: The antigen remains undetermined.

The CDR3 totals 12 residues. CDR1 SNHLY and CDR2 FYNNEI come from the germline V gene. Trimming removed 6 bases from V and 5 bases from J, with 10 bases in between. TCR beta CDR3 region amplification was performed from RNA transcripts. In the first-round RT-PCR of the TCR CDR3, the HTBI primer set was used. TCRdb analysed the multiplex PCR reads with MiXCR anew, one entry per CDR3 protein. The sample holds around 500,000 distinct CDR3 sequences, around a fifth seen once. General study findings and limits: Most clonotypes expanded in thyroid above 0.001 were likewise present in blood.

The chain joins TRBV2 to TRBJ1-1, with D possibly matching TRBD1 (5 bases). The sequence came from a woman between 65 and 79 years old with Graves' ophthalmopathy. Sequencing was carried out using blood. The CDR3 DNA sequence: TGTGCCAGCAGGGGGACGGGGACTGAAGCTTTCTTT. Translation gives CASRGTGTEAFF.